This entry is about one T cell receptor beta chain. These data are taken from a study of T cell changes during pregnancy in multiple sclerosis. Generated by immunoSEQ multiplex PCR, the TCRdb table keeps only in-frame clones and is missing some. This sample has approximately 70,000 clones; 89% occur once, and the top ten carry 0.7% to 0.9%. CDR1 and CDR2 from the germline V gene are SGHNT and YENEEA. This CDR3 is built from 14 residues. V was trimmed by 0 bases and J by 0 bases, leaving 5 bases between them. The gene calls are TRBV11-3 and TRBJ1-1; possibly TRBD1 for D (5 bases). This TCR derives from a female donor in good health, enrolled as a control in a pregnancy study. The sample in question was peripheral blood, obtained in the first trimester of pregnancy. This chain's CDR3 is CASSLEGVNTEAFF. For the CDR3, the DNA is TGTGCCAGCAGCTTAGAAGGGGTGAACACTGAAGCTTTCTTT.